This T cell receptor beta chain stems from a study of T cells after yellow fever vaccination. In its sample, this clonotype was seen many times. Its antigen is currently unknown. TCRdb redid the calling of the 5' RACE reads with MiXCR, one entry per CDR3 protein. In the table there are 150,000 to 200,000 distinct CDR3 sequences, 5.5% to 7.5% of which are singletons. This CDR3 has 14 residues. The germline gives CDR1 LNHDA, CDR2 SQIVND (reference sequence). Deletions cut 2 bases from V and 3 bases from J, with 9 bases between. Study findings and constraints: A large majority of primary-vaccination clones showed up again after the booster (about 97% CD4, roughly 88% CD8).

The TCR sequence derives from a man between 18 and 29 years old who received the YFV17D yellow fever vaccine. This chain uses TRBV19 with TRBJ2-3; tentative D call: TRBD2 (5 bases). This sample comprised CD4+ T cells sorted from PBMCs, obtained on the day of the first yellow fever vaccination. The CDR3 sequence is CASSIFPGTDTQYF. The CDR3 DNA reads as TGTGCCAGTAGTATATTTCCGGGAACAGATACGCAGTATTTT.